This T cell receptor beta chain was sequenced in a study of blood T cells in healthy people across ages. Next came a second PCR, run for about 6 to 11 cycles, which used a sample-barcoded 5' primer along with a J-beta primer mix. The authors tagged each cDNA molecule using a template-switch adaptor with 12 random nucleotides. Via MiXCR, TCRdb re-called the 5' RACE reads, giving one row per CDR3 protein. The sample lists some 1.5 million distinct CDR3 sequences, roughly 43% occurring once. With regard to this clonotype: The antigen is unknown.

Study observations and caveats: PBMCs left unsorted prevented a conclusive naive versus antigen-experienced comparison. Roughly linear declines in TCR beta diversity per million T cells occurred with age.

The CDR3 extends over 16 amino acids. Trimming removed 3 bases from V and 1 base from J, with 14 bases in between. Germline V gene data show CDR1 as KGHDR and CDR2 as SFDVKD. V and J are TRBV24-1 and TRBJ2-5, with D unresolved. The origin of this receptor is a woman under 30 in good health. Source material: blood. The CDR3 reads CATSDAGRFFQETQYF. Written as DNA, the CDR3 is TGTGCCACCAGTGATGCTGGACGGTTCTTCCAAGAGACCCAGTACTTC.